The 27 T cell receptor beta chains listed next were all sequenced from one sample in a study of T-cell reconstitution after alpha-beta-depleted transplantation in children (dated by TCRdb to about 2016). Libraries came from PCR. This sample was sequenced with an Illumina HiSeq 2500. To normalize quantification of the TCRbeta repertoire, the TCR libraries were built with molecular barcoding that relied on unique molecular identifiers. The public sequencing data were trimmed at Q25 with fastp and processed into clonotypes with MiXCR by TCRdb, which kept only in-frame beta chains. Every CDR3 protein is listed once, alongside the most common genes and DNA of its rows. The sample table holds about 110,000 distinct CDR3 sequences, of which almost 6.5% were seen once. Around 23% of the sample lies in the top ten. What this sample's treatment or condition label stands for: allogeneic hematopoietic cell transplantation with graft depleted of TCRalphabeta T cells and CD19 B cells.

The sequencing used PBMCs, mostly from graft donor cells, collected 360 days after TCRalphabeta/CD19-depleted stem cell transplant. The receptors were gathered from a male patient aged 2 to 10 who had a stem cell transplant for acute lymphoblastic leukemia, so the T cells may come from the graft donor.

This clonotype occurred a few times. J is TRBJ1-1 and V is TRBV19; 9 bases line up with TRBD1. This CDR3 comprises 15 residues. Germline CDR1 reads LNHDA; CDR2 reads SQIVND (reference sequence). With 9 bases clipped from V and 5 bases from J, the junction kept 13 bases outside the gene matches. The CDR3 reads CARRDRVLILTEAFF. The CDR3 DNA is TGTGCCAGAAGGGACAGGGTTCTCATTTTGACTGAAGCTTTCTTT.

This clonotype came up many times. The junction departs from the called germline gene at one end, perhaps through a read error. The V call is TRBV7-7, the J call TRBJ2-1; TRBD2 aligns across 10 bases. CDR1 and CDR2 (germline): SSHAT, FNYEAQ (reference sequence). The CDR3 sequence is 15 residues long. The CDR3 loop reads CASSYGLADPSEQFF. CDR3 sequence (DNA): TGTGCTAGCAGCTATGGACTAGCGGACCCCAGTGAGCAGTTCTTC.

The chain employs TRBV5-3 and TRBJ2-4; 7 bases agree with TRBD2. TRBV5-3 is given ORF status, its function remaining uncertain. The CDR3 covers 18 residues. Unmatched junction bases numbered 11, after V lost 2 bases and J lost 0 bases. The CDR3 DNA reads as TGTGCCAGAAGCTTTCGGCTGGGAGGGGTAACAGCCAAAAACATTCAGTACTTC. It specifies CARSFRLGGVTAKNIQYF.

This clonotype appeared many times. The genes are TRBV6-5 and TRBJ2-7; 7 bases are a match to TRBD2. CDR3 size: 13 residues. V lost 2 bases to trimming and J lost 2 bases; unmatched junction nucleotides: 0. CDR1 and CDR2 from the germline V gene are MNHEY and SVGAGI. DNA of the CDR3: TGTGCCAGCAGTTACGGGACTACCTACGAGCAGTACTTC. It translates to CASSYGTTYEQYF.

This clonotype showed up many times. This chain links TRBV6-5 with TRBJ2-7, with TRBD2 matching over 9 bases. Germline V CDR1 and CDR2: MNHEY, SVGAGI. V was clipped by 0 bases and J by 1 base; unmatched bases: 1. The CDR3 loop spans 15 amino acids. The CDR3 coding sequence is TGTGCCAGCAGTTACTCGAGCGGGGGGTCCTACGAGCAGTACTTC. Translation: CASSYSSGGSYEQYF.

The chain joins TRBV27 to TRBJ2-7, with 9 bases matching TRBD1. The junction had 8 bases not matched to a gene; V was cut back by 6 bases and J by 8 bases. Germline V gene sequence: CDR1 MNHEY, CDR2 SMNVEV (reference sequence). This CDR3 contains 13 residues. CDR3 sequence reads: CASSLLQGAQQYF. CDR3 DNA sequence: TGTGCCAGCAGCCTACTACAGGGGGCTCAGCAGTACTTC.

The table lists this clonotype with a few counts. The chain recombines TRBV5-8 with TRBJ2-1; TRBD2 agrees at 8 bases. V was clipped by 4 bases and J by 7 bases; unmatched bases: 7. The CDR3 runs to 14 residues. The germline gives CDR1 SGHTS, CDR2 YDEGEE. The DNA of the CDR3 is TGTGCCAGCAGCATGCCGGGACTAGTAAATGAGCAGTTCTTC. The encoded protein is CASSMPGLVNEQFF.

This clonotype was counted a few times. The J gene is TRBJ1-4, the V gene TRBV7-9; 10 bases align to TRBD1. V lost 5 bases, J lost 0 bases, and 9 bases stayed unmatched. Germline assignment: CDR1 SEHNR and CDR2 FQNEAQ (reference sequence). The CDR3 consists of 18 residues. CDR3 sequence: CASSVQTGGWTTNEKLFF. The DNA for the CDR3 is TGTGCCAGCAGCGTTCAGACAGGGGGCTGGACAACTAATGAAAAACTGTTTTTT. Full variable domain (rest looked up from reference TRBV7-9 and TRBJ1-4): DTGVSQNPRHKITKRGQNVTFRCDPISEHNRLYWYRQTLGQGPEFLTYFQNEAQLEKSRLLSDRFSAERPKGSFSTLEIQRTEQGDSAMYLCASSVQTGGWTTNEKLFFGSGTQLSVL.

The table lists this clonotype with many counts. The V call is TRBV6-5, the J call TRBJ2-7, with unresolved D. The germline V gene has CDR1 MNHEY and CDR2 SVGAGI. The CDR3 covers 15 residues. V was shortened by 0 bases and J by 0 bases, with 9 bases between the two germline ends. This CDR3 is CASSYSGGPSYEQYF. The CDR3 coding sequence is TGTGCCAGCAGTTACTCTGGCGGACCCTCCTACGAGCAGTACTTC.

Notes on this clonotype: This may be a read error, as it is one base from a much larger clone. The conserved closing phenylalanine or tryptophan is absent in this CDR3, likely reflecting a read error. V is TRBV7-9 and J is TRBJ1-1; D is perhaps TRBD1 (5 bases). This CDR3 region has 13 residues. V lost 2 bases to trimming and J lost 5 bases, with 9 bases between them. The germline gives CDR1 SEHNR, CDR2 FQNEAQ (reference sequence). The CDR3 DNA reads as TGTGCCAGCAGCTTACTTAGGGGTACTGAAGCTTTCTCT. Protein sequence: CASSLLRGTEAFS.

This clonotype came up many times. CDR3 loop: CASSTTQGTEAFF. Written as DNA, the CDR3 is TGCGCCAGCAGTACAACCCAGGGAACTGAAGCTTTCTTT. The chain has TRBV5-1 and TRBJ1-1; D might be TRBD1 (5 bases). The CDR3 extends over 13 amino acids. Germline V gene sequence: CDR1 SGHRS, CDR2 YFSETQ. Trimming took off 5 bases at V and 5 bases at J, with 13 bases between the two ends.

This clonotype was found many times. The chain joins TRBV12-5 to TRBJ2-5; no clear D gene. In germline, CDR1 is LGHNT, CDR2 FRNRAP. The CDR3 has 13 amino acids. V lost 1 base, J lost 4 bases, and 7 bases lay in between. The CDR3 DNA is TGTGCTAGTGGTTTGGACCAATTAGAGACCCAGTACTTC. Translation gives CASGLDQLETQYF.

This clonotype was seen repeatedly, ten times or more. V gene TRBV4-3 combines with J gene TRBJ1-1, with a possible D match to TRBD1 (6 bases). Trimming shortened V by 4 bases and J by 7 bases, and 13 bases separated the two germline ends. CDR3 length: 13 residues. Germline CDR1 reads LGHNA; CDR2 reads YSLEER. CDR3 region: CASSRSGQREAFF. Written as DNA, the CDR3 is TGCGCCAGCAGCCGATCGGGACAACGTGAAGCTTTCTTT.

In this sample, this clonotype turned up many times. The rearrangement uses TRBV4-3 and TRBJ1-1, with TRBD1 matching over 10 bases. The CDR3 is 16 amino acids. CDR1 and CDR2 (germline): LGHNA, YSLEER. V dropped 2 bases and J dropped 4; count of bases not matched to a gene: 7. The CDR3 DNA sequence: TGCGCCAGCAGCCAATGGGGGACAGGGGTGAGCACTGAAGCTTTCTTT. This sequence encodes CASSQWGTGVSTEAFF.

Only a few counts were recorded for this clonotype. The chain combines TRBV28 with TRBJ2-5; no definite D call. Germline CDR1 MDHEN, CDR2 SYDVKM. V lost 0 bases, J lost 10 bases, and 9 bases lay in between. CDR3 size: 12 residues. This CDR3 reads CASSLWGPDQYF. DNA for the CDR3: TGTGCCAGCAGTTTATGGGGCCCCGACCAGTACTTC.

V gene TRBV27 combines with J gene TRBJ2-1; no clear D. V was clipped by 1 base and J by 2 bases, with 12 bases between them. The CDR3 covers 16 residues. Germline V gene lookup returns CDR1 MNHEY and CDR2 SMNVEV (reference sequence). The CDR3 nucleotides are TGTGCCAGCAGTTTATACCCGGGCGGTCCCTACAATGAGCAGTTCTTC. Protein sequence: CASSLYPGGPYNEQFF.

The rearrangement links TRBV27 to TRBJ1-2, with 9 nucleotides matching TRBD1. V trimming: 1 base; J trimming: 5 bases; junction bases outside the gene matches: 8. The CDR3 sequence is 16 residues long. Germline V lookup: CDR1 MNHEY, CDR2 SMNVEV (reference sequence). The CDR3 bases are TGTGCCAGCAGTTTATTAGGGACAGGGCCATGGTATGGCTACACCTTC. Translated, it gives CASSLLGTGPWYGYTF.

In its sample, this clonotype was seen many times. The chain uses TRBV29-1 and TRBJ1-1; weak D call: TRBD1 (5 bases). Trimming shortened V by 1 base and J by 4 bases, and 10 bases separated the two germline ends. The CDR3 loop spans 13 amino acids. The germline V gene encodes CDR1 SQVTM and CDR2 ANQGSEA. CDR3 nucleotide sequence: TGCAGCGTTGAAGCAGGGCATGGCACTGAAGCTTTCTTT. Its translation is CSVEAGHGTEAFF. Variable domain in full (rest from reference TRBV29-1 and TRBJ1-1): SAVISQKPSRDICQRGTSLTIQCQVDSQVTMMFWYRQQPGQSLTLIATANQGSEATYESGFVIDKFPISRPNLTFSTLTVSNMSPEDSSIYLCSVEAGHGTEAFFGQGTRLTVV.

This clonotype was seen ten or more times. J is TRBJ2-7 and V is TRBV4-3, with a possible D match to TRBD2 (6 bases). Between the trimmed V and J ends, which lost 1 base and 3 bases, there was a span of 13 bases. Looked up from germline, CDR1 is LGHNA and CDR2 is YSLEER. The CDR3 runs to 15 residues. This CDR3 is CASSQALAPFYEQYF. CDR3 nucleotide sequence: TGCGCCAGCAGCCAAGCACTAGCACCGTTCTACGAGCAGTACTTC.

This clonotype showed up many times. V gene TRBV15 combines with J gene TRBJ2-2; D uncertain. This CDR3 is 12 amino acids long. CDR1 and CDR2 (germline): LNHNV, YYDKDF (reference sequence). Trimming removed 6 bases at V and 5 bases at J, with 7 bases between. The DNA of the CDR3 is TGTGCCACCAGGGCAGGAACCGGGGAGCTGTTTTTT. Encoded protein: CATRAGTGELFF.

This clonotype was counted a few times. Written as DNA, the CDR3 is TGTGCCAGCAGCGCTCTGACAGGGGATCATGGCTACACCTTC. Encoded protein: CASSALTGDHGYTF. V and J are TRBV5-6 and TRBJ1-2, with TRBD1 matching over 8 bases. The V and J ends lost 4 bases and 6 bases, in that order; junction bases with no gene match: 8. This CDR3 region has 14 residues. Germline loops: CDR1 SGHDT, CDR2 YYEEEE.

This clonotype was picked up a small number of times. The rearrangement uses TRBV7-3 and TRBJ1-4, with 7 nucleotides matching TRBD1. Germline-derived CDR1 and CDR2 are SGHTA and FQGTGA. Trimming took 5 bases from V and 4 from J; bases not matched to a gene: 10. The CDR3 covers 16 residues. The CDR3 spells CASSPTGLGYNEKLFF. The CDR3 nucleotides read TGTGCCAGCAGCCCGACAGGGCTCGGCTATAATGAAAAACTGTTTTTT. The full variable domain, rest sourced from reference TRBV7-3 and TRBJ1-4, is GAGVSQTPSNKVTEKGKYVELRCDPISGHTALYWYRQSLGQGPEFLIYFQGTGAADDSGLPNDRFFAVRPEGSVSTLKIQRTERGDSAVYLCASSPTGLGYNEKLFFGSGTQLSVL.

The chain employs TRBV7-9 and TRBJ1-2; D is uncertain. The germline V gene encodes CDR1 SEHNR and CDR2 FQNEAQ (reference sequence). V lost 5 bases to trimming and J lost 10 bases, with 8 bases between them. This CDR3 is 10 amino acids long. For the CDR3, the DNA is TGTGCCAGCAGCCCAGATGACTACACCTTC. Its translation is CASSPDDYTF. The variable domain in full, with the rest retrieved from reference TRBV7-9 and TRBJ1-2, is DTGVSQNPRHKITKRGQNVTFRCDPISEHNRLYWYRQTLGQGPEFLTYFQNEAQLEKSRLLSDRFSAERPKGSFSTLEIQRTEQGDSAMYLCASSPDDYTFGSGTRLTVV.

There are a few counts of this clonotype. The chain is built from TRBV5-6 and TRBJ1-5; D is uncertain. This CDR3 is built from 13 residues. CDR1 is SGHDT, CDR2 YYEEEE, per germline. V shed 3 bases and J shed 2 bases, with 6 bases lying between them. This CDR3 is CASSWGGNQPQHF. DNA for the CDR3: TGTGCCAGCAGCTGGGGAGGCAATCAGCCCCAGCATTTT.

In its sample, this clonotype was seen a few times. In DNA, the CDR3 is TGTGCCTGGAGGGGACGGCAGAACACCGGGGAGCTGTTTTTT. Translation gives CAWRGRQNTGELFF. The gene calls are TRBV30 and TRBJ2-2; D is perhaps TRBD1 or TRBD2 (5 bases each). V lost 3 bases to trimming and J lost 1 base, with 9 bases between them. The CDR3 has 14 amino acids. The germline V gene has CDR1 GTSNPN and CDR2 SVGIG (reference sequence). Looking up the rest from reference TRBV30 and TRBJ2-2 gives the full variable domain: SQTIHQWPATLVQPVGSPLSLECTVEGTSNPNLYWYRQAAGRGLQLLFYSVGIGQISSEVPQNLSASRPQDRQFILSSKKLLLSDSGFYLCAWRGRQNTGELFFGEGSRLTVL.

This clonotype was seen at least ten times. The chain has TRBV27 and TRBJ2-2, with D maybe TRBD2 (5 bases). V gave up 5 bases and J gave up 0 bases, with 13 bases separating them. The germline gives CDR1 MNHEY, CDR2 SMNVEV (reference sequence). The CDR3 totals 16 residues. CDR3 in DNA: TGTGCCAGCAGTACCCCCCGCGGGTCGAACACCGGGGAGCTGTTTTTT. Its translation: CASSTPRGSNTGELFF.

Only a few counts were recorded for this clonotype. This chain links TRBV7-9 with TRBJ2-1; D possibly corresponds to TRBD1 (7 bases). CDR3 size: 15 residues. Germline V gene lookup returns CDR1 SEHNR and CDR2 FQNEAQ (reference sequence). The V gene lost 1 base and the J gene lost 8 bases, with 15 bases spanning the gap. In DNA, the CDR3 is TGTGCCAGCAGCTTAGAATGGCAGGGGGAGGATGAGCAGTTCTTC. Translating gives CASSLEWQGEDEQFF. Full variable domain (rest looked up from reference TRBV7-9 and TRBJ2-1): DTGVSQNPRHKITKRGQNVTFRCDPISEHNRLYWYRQTLGQGPEFLTYFQNEAQLEKSRLLSDRFSAERPKGSFSTLEIQRTEQGDSAMYLCASSLEWQGEDEQFFGPGTRLTVL.